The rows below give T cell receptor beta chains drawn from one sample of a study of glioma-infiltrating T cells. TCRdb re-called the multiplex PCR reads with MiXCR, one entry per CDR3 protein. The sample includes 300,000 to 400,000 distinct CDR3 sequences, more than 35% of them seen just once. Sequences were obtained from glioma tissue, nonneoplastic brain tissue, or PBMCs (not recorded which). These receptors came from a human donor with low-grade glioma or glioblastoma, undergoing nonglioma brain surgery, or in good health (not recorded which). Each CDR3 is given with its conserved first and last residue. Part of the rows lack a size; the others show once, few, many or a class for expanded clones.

CASSSDVGDTGELFF	TRBV7-3	TRBJ2-2	-
CASSVRMTNTEAFF	TRBV7-2	TRBJ1-1	many
CASSLGNSPLHF	TRBV6-1	TRBJ1-6	many
CASSSYPGPRGEQYF	TRBV7-2	TRBJ2-7	few
CASSQGVPMELETQYF	TRBV3-1	TRBJ2-5	-
CASSLLGEYNEQFF	TRBV11-1	TRBJ2-1	once
CASSPVGSQETQYF	TRBV6-1	TRBJ2-5	many
CASRKPSGRVSGELFF	TRBV7-2	TRBJ2-2	-
CAIRFRENMDEQYF	TRBV10-3	TRBJ2-7	-
CASSQSPTRTGEETQYF	TRBV4-2	TRBJ2-5	-
CATIRSTSGTDTQYF	TRBV15	TRBJ2-3	many
CASRTTANTEAFF	TRBV2	TRBJ1-1	-
CASSEFSYQEAQYF	TRBV25-1	TRBJ2-5	-
CASSFFPGQINTEAFF	TRBV2	TRBJ1-1	few
CASSEKNSPLPNTGELFF	TRBV25-1	TRBJ2-2	-
CASSEFMETQYF	TRBV25-1	TRBJ2-5	few
CASKLLGRGAEAFF	TRBV6-2/TRBV6-3	TRBJ1-1	-
CSARDRRELFF	TRBV20-1	TRBJ2-2	once
CASSLAPPPDTQYF	TRBV7-3	TRBJ2-3	few
CASIYSSGLNRETQYF	TRBV6-5	TRBJ2-5	-
CASSMTPGGNTEAFF	TRBV19	TRBJ1-1	few
CSVEVEGPEQYF	TRBV29-1	TRBJ2-7	few
CAIGVTPYEQYF	TRBV10-3	TRBJ2-7	few
CASRPQGARVRLYF	TRBV12-3/TRBV12-4	TRBJ2-7	few
CSASSGVIDTQYF	TRBV20-1	TRBJ2-3	many
CASRQQGLKTEALF	TRBV7-2	TRBJ1-1	-
CASEGQGWYTGELFF	TRBV28	TRBJ2-2	few
CASSSYRLAPSSYEQYF	TRBV28	TRBJ2-7	few
CASSLGETGGGYTF	TRBV5-4	TRBJ1-2	few
CANSPGPRRKNTEAFF	TRBV25-1	TRBJ1-1	-
CASSLSMREGYNEQFF	TRBV11-1	TRBJ2-1	-
CASRGHGRASSYEQYF	TRBV6-6	TRBJ2-7	few
CASSFSRLAGGREQYF	TRBV28	TRBJ2-7	-
CASSSHGTSGPKFF	TRBV28	TRBJ2-1	many
CASSLYGRTRTDTQYF	TRBV5-1	TRBJ2-3	-
CASSGTAIYNSPLHF	TRBV25-1	TRBJ1-6	many
CASSQVGLEKNEQFF	TRBV4-1	TRBJ2-1	-
CSAAVADQPQHF	TRBV29-1	TRBJ1-5	few
CGSSGLGTGELFF	TRBV27	TRBJ2-2	once
CASSQRELAYEQYF	TRBV4-2	TRBJ2-7	few